This T cell receptor beta chain was sequenced during a study of blood T cell repertoires in COVID-19. Background on the study: From the United States, Italy and Spain came samples of acute and convalescent COVID-19. PBMCs, B-cell-depleted T cells, or T cells were the source of the cDNA or gDNA that made up the material.

As processed by the authors: It was from reference gene primer amplification that nucleated cell counts were estimated. The data were produced by immunoSEQ multiplex PCR, yet TCRdb's version contains in-frame clones alone and is incomplete. From that table come the V and J calls and clone size; the DNA was used to work out D and trimming. The table includes 95,000 to 110,000 clones, around 90% detected once. From germline, CDR1 is SGHTA and CDR2 FQGTGA. The CDR3 runs to 14 residues. Trimming took 6 bases from V and 5 from J; bases not matched to a gene: 6. This chain joins TRBV7-3 and TRBJ2-3; 9 bases are shared with TRBD1. The clonotype comes from a human donor in a cohort sampled during active COVID-19. Sequenced: peripheral blood. The CDR3 nucleotides are TGTGCCAGCAGTTCCGGGACAGGGATAGATACGCAGTATTTT. It specifies CASSSGTGIDTQYF.